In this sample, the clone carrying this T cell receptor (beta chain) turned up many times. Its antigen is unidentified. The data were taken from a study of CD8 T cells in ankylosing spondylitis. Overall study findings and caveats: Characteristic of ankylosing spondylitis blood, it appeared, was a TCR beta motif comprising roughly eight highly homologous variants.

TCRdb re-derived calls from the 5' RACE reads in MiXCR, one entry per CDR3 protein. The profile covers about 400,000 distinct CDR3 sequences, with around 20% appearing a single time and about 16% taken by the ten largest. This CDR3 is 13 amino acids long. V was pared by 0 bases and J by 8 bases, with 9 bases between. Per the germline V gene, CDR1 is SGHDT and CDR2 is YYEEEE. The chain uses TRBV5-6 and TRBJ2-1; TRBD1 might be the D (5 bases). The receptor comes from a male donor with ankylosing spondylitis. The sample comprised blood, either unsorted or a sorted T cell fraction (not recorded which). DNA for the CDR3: TGTGCCAGCAGCTTGGTAGAAGGGGATGAGCAGTTCTTC. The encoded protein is CASSLVEGDEQFF.